This T cell receptor (beta chain) was profiled in a study of regulatory T cells in long-lasting Graves disease. Across the whole study: The term persistent Graves' disease signified upward of 5 years on antithyroid drugs with positive TSH receptor antibodies.

Study-wide results and limits: Investigators studied peripheral blood only, not thyroid tissue. TRBV28, TRBJ1-2 and TRBJ2-5 were segments that persistent disease favored. It was possible that the small sample size reduced accuracy.

The CDR3 runs to 13 residues. Germline loops: CDR1 WNHNN, CDR2 SYGVQD (reference sequence). Concerning this clonotype itself: Its cognate antigen is unknown. Given a much more abundant clone one base away, this may be a read error.

Building of the TCR beta libraries involved iRepertoire HTBI primers and Arm-PCR of CDR3 regions. TCRdb reprocessed the multiplex PCR reads via MiXCR and lists one record per CDR3 protein. The data hold 400,000 to 500,000 distinct CDR3 sequences, with 22% observed a single time. Time point here: persistent/refractory GD, antithyroid drugs over 5 years with positive TRAb. From PBMCs, RNA was extracted and then used to make the TCR library. The sequence was collected from a female donor with Graves disease. The V call is TRBV10-1, the J call TRBJ1-1, with TRBD1 as a possible D gene (5 bases). The sample was peripheral blood mononuclear cells (PBMCs), taken when the disease was refractory, from a patient treated with antithyroid drugs. The CDR3 nucleotides read TGCGCCAGCAGGGAGGACAAGAACACTGTAGCTTTCTTT. Translated: CASREDKNTVAFF.